The TCR beta chain under discussion was sequenced for a study of T-cell reconstitution after alpha-beta-depleted transplantation in children. TCRbeta library construction was performed incorporating unique molecular identifiers. One entry per CDR3 protein results from TCRdb running MiXCR on the PCR reads. The table has 600,000 to 700,000 distinct CDR3 sequences, 16% seen once; the top ten hold approximately 1%. After removal of 1 base from V and 0 bases from J, the junction contained 14 bases not matched to a gene. The CDR3 totals 20 residues. CDR1 and CDR2 (germline): KGHDR, SFDVKD. The sample here was PBMCs from the stem cell graft donor, taken from the stem cell graft. The chain employs TRBV24-1 and TRBJ1-5; 7 bases are a match to TRBD1. This TCR was sampled from a human donor who donated a stem cell graft to a child with acute myeloid leukemia. Here the CDR3 reads CATSDLFDPGDRHSNQPQHF. The CDR3 DNA follows: TGTGCCACCAGTGATTTATTTGATCCGGGGGACAGACATAGCAATCAGCCCCAGCATTTT.